One and the same sample provided the 24 T cell receptor beta chains below, sequenced in a study of patients and donors after allogeneic stem cell transplantation. TCRdb re-called the RT-PCR reads with MiXCR, one entry per CDR3 protein. The sample gives about 960,000 distinct CDR3 sequences, 18% of which show up once; roughly 6.4% is in the top ten. The material sequenced was blood, either unsorted or a sorted T cell fraction (not recorded which). These receptors came from a human donor who was either an allogeneic HSCT recipient or a stem cell or donor lymphocyte infusion donor (not recorded which). It is not recorded whose cells these are; they may come from a transplant donor.

This clonotype was picked up many times. This sequence joins TRBV29-1 and TRBJ2-3; D may match TRBD1 or TRBD2 (5 bases each). V lost 4 bases and J 6 bases, leaving 11 bases between the germline ends. Per the germline V gene, CDR1 is SQVTM and CDR2 is ANQGSEA. The length of the CDR3 is 12 residues. CDR3 DNA sequence: TGCAGCGTTGTCGAGGGGCAGGATACGCAGTATTTT. Translating gives CSVVEGQDTQYF.

This chain joins TRBV19 and TRBJ1-1, with unresolved D. The CDR3 runs 13 residues. Germline assignment: CDR1 LNHDA and CDR2 SQIVND (reference sequence). Trimming left V 3 bases short and J 1 base short, with 6 bases between. The CDR3 loop is CASSMVGNTEAFF. CDR3 nucleotide sequence: TGTGCCAGTAGTATGGTCGGGAACACTGAAGCTTTCTTT.

Only a few counts were recorded for this clonotype. The chain links TRBV7-9 to TRBJ2-3; D not certain. There are 12 residues in the CDR3. V lost 5 bases and J lost 6, with 9 bases in between. Germline CDR1 reads SEHNR; CDR2 reads FQNEAQ (reference sequence). CDR3 in DNA: TGTGCCAGCAGCCCTCAGCTGGATACGCAGTATTTT. It specifies CASSPQLDTQYF.

This rearrangement joins TRBV25-1 to TRBJ1-6; perhaps TRBD1 as D (6 bases). V gave up 1 base and J gave up 6 bases, with 16 bases separating them. Germline values: CDR1 MGHDK, CDR2 SYGVNS. This CDR3 has 17 amino acids. CDR3 coding DNA: TGTGCCAGCAGTGAATCTACAAGGGGGAAGATTAATTCACCCCTCCACTTT. Its protein is CASSESTRGKINSPLHF.

V is TRBV25-1 and J is TRBJ1-2; 10 positions match TRBD1. V dropped 3 bases and J dropped 6; count of bases not matched to a gene: 4. The CDR3 is made up of 14 amino acids. The germline gives CDR1 MGHDK, CDR2 SYGVNS. CDR3: CASSEGTGAHGYTF. The CDR3 region has the DNA TGTGCCAGCAGTGAGGGGACAGGGGCGCATGGCTACACCTTC.

To note about this clonotype: This sequence may be a read error, since a much larger clone differs from it by one base. The J gene is TRBJ1-2, the V gene TRBV6-1; D may be TRBD1 (6 bases). CDR3 length: 13 amino acids. Germline values: CDR1 MNHNS, CDR2 SASEGT. The V end was cut by 6 bases, the J end by 3 bases, with 11 bases between. CDR3 sequence reads: CASRRTADYGYTF. The DNA of the CDR3 is TGTGCCAGCAGAAGGACAGCGGACTATGGCTACACCTTC.

This clonotype has only a few counts. This chain joins TRBV10-3 and TRBJ2-7, with D possibly being TRBD1 or TRBD2 (5 bases each). This CDR3 has 12 residues. Germline CDR1 ENHRY, CDR2 SYGVKD. Deletions cut 10 bases from V and 0 bases from J, with 10 bases between. CDR3: CATGTSSYEQYF. The CDR3 nucleotides read TGTGCCACGGGGACGAGCTCCTACGAGCAGTACTTC.

This clonotype appeared a few times. One junction end does not reproduce the germline sequence, and a read error may be involved. The V gene is TRBV11-2, the J gene TRBJ2-7; 7 nucleotides align to TRBD1. In germline, CDR1 is SGHAT, CDR2 FQNNGV. The CDR3 has 14 amino acids. CDR3 protein: CASSLDRVFYEQYF. The CDR3 DNA reads TGTGCCAGCAGCCTAGACAGGGTATTCTACGAGCAGTACTTC.

This clonotype was recorded a few times. This sequence joins TRBV20-1 and TRBJ2-5, with 8 bases matching TRBD2. This CDR3 spans 14 amino acids. Trimming took 3 bases from V and 10 from J; bases not matched to a gene: 13. Looked up from germline, CDR1 is DFQATT and CDR2 is SNEGSKA (reference sequence). CDR3 DNA: TGCAGTGCTAGGGGCCTAGCGGGCCCCCGGGACCAGTACTTC. It is translated as CSARGLAGPRDQYF.

The rearrangement links TRBV6-1 to TRBJ1-5, with 7 bases aligning to TRBD1. CDR1 MNHNS and CDR2 SASEGT come from the germline V gene. The CDR3 runs to 16 residues. V dropped 8 bases and J dropped 1; count of bases not matched to a gene: 11. Here the CDR3 reads CASGRTGSGSNQPQHF. In nucleotides, the CDR3 is TGTGCCAGCGGCCGGACAGGATCGGGGAGCAATCAGCCCCAGCATTTT.

This clonotype was seen a handful of times. This chain links TRBV20-1 with TRBJ2-1; 13 bases agree with TRBD2. V lost 3 bases to trimming and J lost 9 bases; unmatched junction nucleotides: 8. This CDR3 is built from 15 residues. Germline assignment: CDR1 DFQATT and CDR2 SNEGSKA (reference sequence). For the CDR3, the DNA is TGCAGTGCTAGGGAACTAGCGGGGGGGCGGGGTGAGCAGTTCTTC. Its translation: CSARELAGGRGEQFF.

The rearrangement joins TRBV6-1 to TRBJ1-4; the match to TRBD1 covers 10 bases. This CDR3 is 15 amino acids long. Germline V CDR1 and CDR2: MNHNS, SASEGT. V shed 7 bases and J 7 bases; nucleotides not matched to a gene: 9. In nucleotides, the CDR3 is TGTGCCAGCATCACAAGGGGACAGGGGATTGAAAAACTGTTTTTT. This translates into CASITRGQGIEKLFF.

The J gene is TRBJ2-1, the V gene TRBV5-1; TRBD2 matches at 16 bases. V shed 3 bases and J 1 base; nucleotides not matched to a gene: 4. Germline V CDR1 and CDR2: SGHRS, YFSETQ. The CDR3 is 18 amino acids. The CDR3 sequence is CASSWGTSGRESYNEQFF. In DNA form, the CDR3 reads TGCGCCAGCAGCTGGGGGACTAGCGGGAGGGAGTCCTACAATGAGCAGTTCTTC.

There are a few counts of this clonotype. This sequence joins TRBV6-1 and TRBJ1-1; 8 bases align to TRBD1. This CDR3 spans 15 amino acids. Germline CDR1 reads MNHNS; CDR2 reads SASEGT. Unmatched junction bases numbered 10, after V lost 5 bases and J lost 5 bases. This CDR3 reads CASSRLGTGLTEAFF. The DNA of the CDR3 is TGTGCCAGCAGTCGTCTCGGGACAGGTCTTACTGAAGCTTTCTTT.

This clonotype was detected only a few times. Given a much more abundant clone one base away, this may be a read error. V gene TRBV6-1 combines with J gene TRBJ1-1, with 8 positions matching TRBD1. Germline V gene data show CDR1 as MNHNS and CDR2 as SASEGT. The CDR3 extends over 14 amino acids. V lost 4 bases, J lost 0 bases, and 1 base stayed unmatched. CDR3: CASSVQGVNTEAFF. In DNA form, the CDR3 reads TGTGCCAGCAGTGTACAGGGGGTGAACACTGAAGCTTTCTTT.

In this sample, this clonotype turned up a few times. The V gene is TRBV14, the J gene TRBJ2-5; D is tentatively TRBD1 or TRBD2 (6 bases each). CDR1 and CDR2 (germline): SGHDN, FVKESK. With 5 bases removed from V and 2 bases from J, the gap between germline ends came to 18 bases. This CDR3 region has 16 residues. The CDR3 DNA reads as TGTGCCAGCAGCTTTAAAAAGGGGGGAAGGCAAGAGACCCAGTACTTC. Amino acid sequence: CASSFKKGGRQETQYF. Together with reference TRBV14 and TRBJ2-5, the CDR3 gives the full variable domain: EAGVTQFPSHSVIEKGQTVTLRCDPISGHDNLYWYRRVMGKEIKFLLHFVKESKQDESGMPNNRFLAERTGGTYSTLKVQPAELEDSGVYFCASSFKKGGRQETQYFGPGTRLLVL.

This clonotype came up a few times. This sequence joins TRBV12-3 or TRBV12-4 and TRBJ1-5; possible D gene TRBD1, 5 bases. Trimming left V 6 bases short and J 7 bases short, with 10 bases between. CDR3 length equals 12 residues. The CDR3 protein is CASRGTEQPQHF. CDR3 in DNA: TGTGCCAGCAGAGGGACTGAACAGCCCCAGCATTTT.

This clonotype was counted between two and nine times. V gene TRBV4-3 combines with J gene TRBJ2-1, with D unresolved. This CDR3 is built from 13 residues. The germline CDR1 and CDR2 sequences are LGHNA and YSLEER. Trimming took off 4 bases at V and 4 bases at J, with 8 bases between the two ends. Written as DNA, the CDR3 is TGCGCCAGCAGCCGCAGGATTTACAATGAGCAGTTCTTC. It yields the protein CASSRRIYNEQFF.

In its sample, this clonotype was seen a few times. The chain links TRBV5-1 to TRBJ2-7; a weak D match, TRBD1 (5 bases). This CDR3 comprises 15 residues. Trimming took 1 base from V and 0 from J, leaving 11 bases between them. Germline V gene data show CDR1 as SGHRS and CDR2 as YFSETQ. The CDR3 region has the DNA TGCGCCAGCAGCTTGAGGGGAACCGACTCCTACGAGCAGTACTTC. This encodes CASSLRGTDSYEQYF.

This clonotype was observed a handful of times. The rearrangement uses TRBV20-1 and TRBJ2-7; D ambiguous. Trimming pared 6 bases from V and 4 bases from J, leaving 13 bases between. The CDR3 consists of 12 residues. The V gene's germline CDR1 is DFQATT and CDR2 SNEGSKA (reference sequence). The CDR3 loop reads CSALSLGYEQYF. The CDR3 DNA sequence: TGCAGTGCCCTGTCTCTGGGGTACGAGCAGTACTTC.

This clonotype has only a few counts. The chain combines TRBV24-1 with TRBJ1-5, with D perhaps matching TRBD1 (5 bases). This CDR3 has 14 residues. With 4 bases removed from V and 3 bases from J, the gap between germline ends came to 9 bases. Looked up from germline, CDR1 is KGHDR and CDR2 is SFDVKD. CDR3 DNA: TGTGCCACCAGTGAGGGGGGTTACAATCAGCCCCAGCATTTT. As protein: CATSEGGYNQPQHF.

The chain recombines TRBV7-9 with TRBJ2-1, with D perhaps matching TRBD1 or TRBD2 (5 bases each). This CDR3 contains 11 residues. CDR1 and CDR2 (germline): SEHNR, FQNEAQ (reference sequence). Here the CDR3 reads CGGVSYNEQFF. CDR3 DNA sequence: TGTGGAGGGGTCTCCTACAATGAGCAGTTCTTC. Complete variable domain (other parts from reference TRBV7-9 and TRBJ2-1): DTGVSQNPRHKITKRGQNVTFRCDPISEHNRLYWYRQTLGQGPEFLTYFQNEAQLEKSRLLSDRFSAERPKGSFSTLEIQRTEQGDSAMYLCGGVSYNEQFFGPGTRLTVL.

A few counts support this clonotype. V usage is TRBV2 and J usage is TRBJ2-3; 11 positions match TRBD1. Germline loops: CDR1 SNHLY, CDR2 FYNNEI. The CDR3 runs 14 residues. Trimming removed 3 bases from V and 6 bases from J; junction bases left unmatched: 2. This CDR3 reads CASSEDRGLDTQYF. The DNA for the CDR3 is TGTGCCAGCAGTGAGGACAGGGGGCTGGATACGCAGTATTTT.

The table lists this clonotype with many counts. This rearrangement joins TRBV12-3 or TRBV12-4 to TRBJ2-2; 12 positions agree with TRBD2. The CDR3 consists of 17 residues. V shed 1 base and J 1 base; nucleotides not matched to a gene: 1. The CDR3 is CASSLETSGRNTGELFF. The CDR3 DNA sequence: TGTGCCAGCAGTTTAGAGACTAGCGGGAGGAACACCGGGGAGCTGTTTTTT.